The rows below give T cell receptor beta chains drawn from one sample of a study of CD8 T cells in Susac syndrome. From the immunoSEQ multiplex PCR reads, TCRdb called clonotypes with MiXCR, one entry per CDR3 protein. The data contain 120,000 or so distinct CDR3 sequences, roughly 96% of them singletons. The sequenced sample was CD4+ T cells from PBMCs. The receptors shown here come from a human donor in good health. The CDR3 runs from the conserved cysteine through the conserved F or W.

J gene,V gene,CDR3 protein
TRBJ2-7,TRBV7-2,CASSSGSSIQGKQYF
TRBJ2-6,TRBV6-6,CASTPPGANVLTF
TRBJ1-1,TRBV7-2,CASSFLQGGTEAFF
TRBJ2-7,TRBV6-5,CASSYGLAGGPEQYF
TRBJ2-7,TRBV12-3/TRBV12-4,CASTTHWTGEQYF
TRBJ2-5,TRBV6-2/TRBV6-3,CASSQQGAETQYF
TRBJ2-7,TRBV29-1,CSVGGGGKYEQYF
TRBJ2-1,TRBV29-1,CSVEARPGGGHYNEQFF
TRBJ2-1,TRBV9,CASSVGSSGSYNEQFF
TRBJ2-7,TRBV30,CAWSTGIGEQYF
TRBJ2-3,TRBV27,CASSLGGLAGALDTQYF
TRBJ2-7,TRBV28,CASSSRLAGYRGYEQYF
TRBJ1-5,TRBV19,CASSIQTGPNQPQHF
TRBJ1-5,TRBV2,CASSETGSNQPQHF
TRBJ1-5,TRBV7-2,CASSLGSLGRQPQHF
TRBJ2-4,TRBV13,CASSLGEGWNFKDIQYF
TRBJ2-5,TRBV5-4,CASSLSGGETQYF
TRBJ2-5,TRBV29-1,CSVARVEETQYF
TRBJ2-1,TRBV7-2,CASSLLDPGEQFF
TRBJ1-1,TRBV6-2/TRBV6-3,CASSPHRALSNTEAFF
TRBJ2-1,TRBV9,CASSVVTASYNEQFF
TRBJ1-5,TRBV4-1,CASSPTGQINQPQHF
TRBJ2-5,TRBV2,CASSDRLAGNYQETQYF
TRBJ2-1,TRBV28,CASTIGDRTNNEQFF
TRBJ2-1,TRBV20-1,CSASDSPLYNEQFF
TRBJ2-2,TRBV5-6,CASSFTTTGELFF
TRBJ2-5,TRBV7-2,CASSLGGGMNQETQYF
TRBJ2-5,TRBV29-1,CSVVPDRGGETQYF
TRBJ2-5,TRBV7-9,CASSQRSERRWQETQYF
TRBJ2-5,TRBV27,CASTRPDRDWVRETQYF
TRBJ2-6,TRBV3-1,CASSHTTVRYSGANVLTF
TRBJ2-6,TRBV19,CATVGPATRANVLTF
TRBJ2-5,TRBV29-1,CSVELLQGGQYF
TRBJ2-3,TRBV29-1,CSVEGQPDTQYF
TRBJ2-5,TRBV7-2,CASSLGARETQYF
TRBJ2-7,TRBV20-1,CSHRTSGLYEQYF
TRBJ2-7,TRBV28,CASSRQGTSYEQYF
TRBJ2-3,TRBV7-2,CASSLTGRERSDTQYF
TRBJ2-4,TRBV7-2,CASSFSPSRGTKNIQYF
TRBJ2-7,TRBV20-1,CSARKQPNEQYF
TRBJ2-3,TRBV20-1,CSARWAADTQYF
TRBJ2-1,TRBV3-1,CASSLGDEQFF
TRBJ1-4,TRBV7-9,CASSSSRLEEKLFF
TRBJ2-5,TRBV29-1,CSVESVQVTQYF
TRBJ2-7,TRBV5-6,CASSRKPGQNYEQYF
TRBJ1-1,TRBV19,CASNSQIMNTEAFF
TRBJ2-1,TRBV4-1,CASSQIYNEQFF
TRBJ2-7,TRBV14,CATDELAGVPEQYF